This T cell receptor beta chain was retrieved from a study of cytomegalovirus exposure and HLA in healthy donors. PCR involved 60 Vbeta and 13 Jbeta primers. Using immunoSEQ multiplex PCR, the repertoire was profiled, and TCRdb retains in-frame clones only, with some absent. Of under 200,000 clones in the sample, 75% were seen once. CDR1 and CDR2 (germline): SGHRS, YFSETQ. This CDR3 spans 14 amino acids. The J segment lost 7 bases and the V segment lost 6 bases, leaving 10 bases of the junction unmatched. As regards this clone: The antigen is undetermined.

Study-wide points: For most TCR sequences rarity was the rule, although some public TCRs occurred in many donors.

V and J are TRBV5-1 and TRBJ2-1, with TRBD2 identical over 7 bases. The sequence derives from a woman between 40 and 55 years old in good health and CMV-seropositive. The specimen was PBMCs. The CDR3 sequence: CASTETSTGNEQFF. The CDR3 region has the DNA TGCGCCAGCACCGAGACTAGCACTGGGAATGAGCAGTTCTTC. The whole variable domain, remainder taken from reference TRBV5-1 and TRBJ2-1, is KAGVTQTPRYLIKTRGQQVTLSCSPISGHRSVSWYQQTPGQGLQFLFEYFSETQRNKGNFPGRFSGRQFSNSRSEMNVSTLELGDSALYLCASTETSTGNEQFFGPGTRLTVL.